These 14 T cell receptor beta chains share one sample of origin, sequenced in a study of CD8+ T cells in alopecia areata. Treatment noted: oral pan-JAK inhibitor, 5-10 mg twice daily. Following extraction, RNA underwent reverse transcription to cDNA, which served as the sequencing template. TCRdb's copy holds only in-frame clones and misses some; the assay was immunoSEQ multiplex PCR. The data hold some 240,000 clones, with more than 45% observed a single time. Material: CD4+ T cells sorted from blood, obtained at week 4, from a patient treated with tofacitinib. The receptors derive from a human donor with alopecia areata.

The J gene is TRBJ1-2, the V gene TRBV6-1; 7 bases match TRBD1. CDR1 and CDR2 from the germline V gene are MNHNS and SASEGT. The CDR3 runs 13 residues. V lost 7 bases to trimming and J lost 3 bases; unmatched junction nucleotides: 5. The CDR3 reads CASTWDSDYGYTF. The CDR3 DNA sequence: TGTGCCAGCACCTGGGACAGTGACTATGGCTACACCTTC.

V usage is TRBV7-2 and J usage is TRBJ1-5; D call uncertain. Trimming removed 1 base from V and 4 bases from J, with 5 bases in between. CDR3 size: 13 residues. Germline assignment: CDR1 SGHTA and CDR2 FQGNSA. CDR3 nucleotide sequence: TGTGCCAGCAGCTTAGATACAAATCAGCCCCAGCATTTT. Its protein is CASSLDTNQPQHF.

This clone was found once. The genes are TRBV4-3 and TRBJ1-4; 8 positions match TRBD1. CDR3 length: 15 residues. The J segment lost 5 bases and the V segment lost 1 base, leaving 3 bases of the junction unmatched. The germline CDR1 and CDR2 sequences are LGHNA and YSLEER. CDR3 residues: CASSQGTGMNEKLFF. DNA of the CDR3: TGCGCCAGCAGCCAAGGGACAGGGATGAATGAAAAACTGTTTTTT.

This clone was observed a handful of times. The DNA of the CDR3 is TGTGCCAGCAGCTTAGCAAGCCAGGGGATACGGTATGGCTACACCTTC. The encoded protein is CASSLASQGIRYGYTF. This chain uses TRBV7-9 with TRBJ1-2; a possible D gene is TRBD1 (6 bases). Germline V gene data show CDR1 as SEHNR and CDR2 as FQNEAQ (reference sequence). The CDR3 extends over 16 amino acids. V shed 0 bases and J shed 5 bases, with 16 bases lying between them.

The chain links TRBV18 to TRBJ2-1, with 9 bases identical to TRBD2. This CDR3 is built from 15 residues. Per the germline V gene, CDR1 is KGHSH and CDR2 is LQKENI. Losses at the gene ends were 7 bases for V and 6 bases for J; bases not matched to a gene: 10. CDR3 loop: CASLRSGGHLNEQFF. DNA for the CDR3: TGTGCCAGCTTAAGGAGCGGGGGGCACCTCAATGAGCAGTTCTTC.

V usage is TRBV10-3 and J usage is TRBJ2-3; D is undetermined. With 4 bases removed from V and 0 bases from J, the gap between germline ends came to 14 bases. This CDR3 is built from 16 residues. CDR1 and CDR2 from the germline V gene are ENHRY and SYGVKD. CDR3 protein: CAISGVDGTSTDTQYF. CDR3 DNA sequence: TGTGCCATCAGTGGGGTCGACGGTACTAGCACAGATACGCAGTATTTT.

V and J are TRBV10-3 and TRBJ1-5; D ambiguous. This CDR3 region has 13 residues. Looked up from germline, CDR1 is ENHRY and CDR2 is SYGVKD. The V end lost 8 bases, the J end lost 3 bases, and 11 bases lay between the germline ends. The CDR3 protein is CAIANSPNQPQHF. CDR3 in DNA: TGTGCCATCGCGAACAGTCCCAATCAGCCCCAGCATTTT.

The chain recombines TRBV27 with TRBJ2-7; D uncertain. V lost 5 bases to trimming and J lost 7 bases, with 9 bases between them. CDR1 is MNHEY and CDR2 is SMNVEV in the germline V gene (reference sequence). This CDR3 is built from 11 residues. Here the CDR3 DNA reads TGTGCCAGCAGTACCGAAGGAGAGCAGTACTTC. Its protein product is CASSTEGEQYF.

The rearrangement links TRBV30 to TRBJ1-2; D ambiguous. CDR1 is GTSNPN and CDR2 is SVGIG in the germline V gene (reference sequence). V gave up 0 bases and J gave up 4 bases, with 12 bases separating them. The CDR3 extends over 14 amino acids. The CDR3 spells CAWSVLKGSYGYTF. Written as DNA, the CDR3 is TGTGCCTGGAGTGTACTTAAGGGTTCCTATGGCTACACCTTC.

The chain uses TRBV2 and TRBJ1-5; the D is unclear. Trimming left V 3 bases short and J 0 bases short, with 9 bases between. The CDR3 length is 15 residues. Germline V gene lookup returns CDR1 SNHLY and CDR2 FYNNEI. The CDR3, as DNA: TGTGCCAGCAGTGAGTGGTCACATAGCAATCAGCCCCAGCATTTT. Its translation is CASSEWSHSNQPQHF.

The rearrangement joins TRBV30 to TRBJ1-2; TRBD1 matches 8 bases. V shed 1 base, J shed 4 bases, and the junction held 5 bases outside the gene matches. This CDR3 spans 14 amino acids. Germline-derived CDR1 and CDR2 are GTSNPN and SVGIG (reference sequence). The DNA for the CDR3 is TGTGCCTGGAGTGAGGTGGACAGGGTCTATGGCTACACCTTC. It translates to CAWSEVDRVYGYTF.

The rearrangement joins TRBV7-2 to TRBJ1-5; D is unresolved. CDR3 length: 14 residues. Germline V CDR1 and CDR2: SGHTA, FQGNSA. V lost 9 bases to trimming and J lost 1 base, with 13 bases between them. The chain's CDR3 is CASTTGLSNQPQHF. CDR3 bases: TGTGCCAGTACCACGGGGTTAAGCAATCAGCCCCAGCATTTT.

The rearrangement links TRBV19 to TRBJ1-2; tentative D call: TRBD1 (6 bases). V was pared by 10 bases and J by 7 bases, with 16 bases between. The CDR3 totals 12 residues. The germline gives CDR1 LNHDA, CDR2 SQIVND (reference sequence). Here the CDR3 reads CATKGGRGGYTF. In DNA, the CDR3 is TGTGCCACCAAAGGGGGTAGAGGTGGCTACACCTTC.

The chain joins TRBV29-1 to TRBJ1-1; TRBD1 agrees at 7 bases. The CDR3 is made up of 11 amino acids. Germline trimming cut 4 bases from V and 5 bases from J; bases unmatched to any gene: 1. Per germline, CDR1 SQVTM and CDR2 ANQGSEA. CDR3 sequence reads: CSVVTGTEAFF. For the CDR3, the DNA is TGCAGCGTTGTGACAGGGACTGAAGCTTTCTTT.